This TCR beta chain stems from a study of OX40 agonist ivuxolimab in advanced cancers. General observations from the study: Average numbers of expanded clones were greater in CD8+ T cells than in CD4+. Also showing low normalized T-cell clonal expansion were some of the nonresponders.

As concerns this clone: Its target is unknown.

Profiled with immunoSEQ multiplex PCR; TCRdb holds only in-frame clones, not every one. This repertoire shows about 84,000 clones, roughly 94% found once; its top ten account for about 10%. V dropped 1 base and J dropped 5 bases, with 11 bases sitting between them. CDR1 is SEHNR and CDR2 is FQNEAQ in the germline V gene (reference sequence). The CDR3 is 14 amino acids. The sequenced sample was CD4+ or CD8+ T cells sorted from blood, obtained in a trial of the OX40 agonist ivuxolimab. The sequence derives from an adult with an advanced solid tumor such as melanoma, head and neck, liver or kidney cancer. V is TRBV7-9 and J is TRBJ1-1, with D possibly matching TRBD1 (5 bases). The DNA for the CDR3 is TGTGCCAGCAGCTTAGATGGGGGGTTGACTGAAGCTTTCTTT. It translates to CASSLDGGLTEAFF. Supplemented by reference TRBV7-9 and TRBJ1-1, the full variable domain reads DTGVSQNPRHKITKRGQNVTFRCDPISEHNRLYWYRQTLGQGPEFLTYFQNEAQLEKSRLLSDRFSAERPKGSFSTLEIQRTEQGDSAMYLCASSLDGGLTEAFFGQGTRLTVV.